The text below deals with one T cell receptor beta chain. This sample stems from a study of cytomegalovirus exposure and HLA in healthy donors. The J segment lost 12 bases and the V segment lost 3 bases, leaving 17 bases of the junction unmatched. The CDR3 is 16 amino acids. From germline, CDR1 is SGDLS and CDR2 YYNGEE. PCR amplification relied on 60 Vbeta primers (plus 13 Jbeta primers). Only in-frame clones appear in the TCRdb table, and some are missing; sequencing was by immunoSEQ multiplex PCR. The sample consists of about 190,000 clones, around 77% of them appearing once. The V gene is TRBV9, the J gene TRBJ2-1, with 8 bases fitting TRBD1. This sequence originates from a woman aged 18-30 years in good health and CMV-seronegative. The sequencing sample was made of PBMCs. The CDR3 here is CASSGTRGRGQGGQFF. The CDR3 DNA reads as TGTGCCAGCAGCGGGACTCGAGGCAGGGGGCAAGGTGGGCAGTTCTTC.